This T cell receptor (beta chain) is drawn from a study of CD8 T cells in ankylosing spondylitis. TCRdb passed the 5' RACE reads through MiXCR, listing each CDR3 protein once. The sample lists 160,000 or so distinct CDR3 sequences, roughly 10% occurring once. This clonotype was picked up a small number of times. Its antigen is currently unknown. The V end lost 7 bases, the J end lost 0 bases, and 13 bases lay between the germline ends. Germline-derived CDR1 and CDR2 are WSHSY and SAAADI. This CDR3 is built from 15 residues. Findings and limits, study-wide: Previously reported in reactive arthritis synovial fluid and blood were some of the motif variants. It appeared that ankylosing spondylitis blood was characterized by a TCR beta motif of roughly 8 highly homologous variants. Clones linked with disease were CD8+ and fairly uncommon in the peripheral blood. Clones tied to disease were said to be significantly enriched in matched ankylosing spondylitis synovial fluid.

Sequencing was performed on blood, either unsorted or a sorted T cell fraction (not recorded which). This chain uses TRBV10-2 with TRBJ2-4; a weak D match, TRBD2 (5 bases). The receptor's source is a female donor with ankylosing spondylitis or in good health (not recorded which). CDR3 loop: CASTEVALAKNIQYF. CDR3 coding DNA: TGCGCCAGCACGGAGGTTGCTTTAGCCAAAAACATTCAGTACTTC.